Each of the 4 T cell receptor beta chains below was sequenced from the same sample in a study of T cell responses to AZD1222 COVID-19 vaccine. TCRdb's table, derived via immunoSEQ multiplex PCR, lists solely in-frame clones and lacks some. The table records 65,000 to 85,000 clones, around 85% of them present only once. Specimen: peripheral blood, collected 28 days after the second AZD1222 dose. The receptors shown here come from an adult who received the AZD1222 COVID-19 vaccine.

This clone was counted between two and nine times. The CDR3, as DNA: TGTGCCAGCAGTGCAACGACACAGGGCTCCCTCTATGGCTACACCTTC. Translated: CASSATTQGSLYGYTF. The gene calls are TRBV28 and TRBJ1-2; possible D gene TRBD1, 6 bases. The CDR3 covers 16 residues. The V gene lost 5 bases and the J gene lost 4 bases, with 20 bases spanning the gap. Germline assignment: CDR1 MDHEN and CDR2 SYDVKM.

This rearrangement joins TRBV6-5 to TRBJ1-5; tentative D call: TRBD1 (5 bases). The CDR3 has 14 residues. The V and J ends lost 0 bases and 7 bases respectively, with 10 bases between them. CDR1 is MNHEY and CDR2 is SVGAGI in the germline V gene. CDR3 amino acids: CASSYSGEGQPQHF. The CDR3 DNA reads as TGTGCCAGCAGTTACTCGGGTGAGGGGCAGCCCCAGCATTTT.

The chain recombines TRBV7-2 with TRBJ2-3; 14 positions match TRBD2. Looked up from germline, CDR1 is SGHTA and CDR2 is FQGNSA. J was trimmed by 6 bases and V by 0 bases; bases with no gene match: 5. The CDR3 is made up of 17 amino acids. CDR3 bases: TGTGCCAGCAGCTTAGCCGGGACTAGCGGGGGCCCGGATACGCAGTATTTT. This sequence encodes CASSLAGTSGGPDTQYF.

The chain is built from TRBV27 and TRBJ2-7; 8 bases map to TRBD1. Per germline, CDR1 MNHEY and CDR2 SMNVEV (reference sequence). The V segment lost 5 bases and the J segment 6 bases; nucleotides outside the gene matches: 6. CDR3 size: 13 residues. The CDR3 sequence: CASSAWTGSEQYF. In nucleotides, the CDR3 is TGTGCCAGCAGTGCATGGACAGGGAGCGAGCAGTACTTC.